This entry is about one TCR beta chain. This entry comes from a study of blood T cell repertoires in COVID-19. Study summary: Acute and convalescent COVID-19 samples came from the United States, Italy and Spain. T cells, B-cell-depleted T cells, or PBMCs provided the cDNA or gDNA that served as material.

Germline CDR1 and CDR2: ENHRY and SYGVKD. The ends were cut back, 5 bases at V and 3 bases at J, with 14 bases in the middle. The CDR3 runs 15 residues. Original methodology: Nucleated cell number was recorded as an estimate derived from reference gene primer amplification. Assay: immunoSEQ multiplex PCR; the TCRdb copy retains only in-frame clones and omits some. That table furnishes V, J and clone size, whereas the DNA furnished D and trimming. The sample lists some 85,000 clones, roughly nine tenths seen once, with 8% to 10% in the top ten. The chain recombines TRBV10-3 with TRBJ1-3; perhaps TRBD1 as D (5 bases). The receptor was derived from a man aged 45 to 65 with acute or convalescent COVID-19. Sample: peripheral blood. CDR3 protein: CAISPTGVDGNTIYF. The CDR3 region has the DNA TGTGCCATCAGTCCGACGGGGGTGGATGGAAACACCATATATTTT.